This is a list of T cell receptor beta chains from one sample in a study of T cell responses to AZD1222 COVID-19 vaccine. Repertoires were generated with immunoSEQ multiplex PCR, while TCRdb's copy carries only in-frame clones and drops some. The data show roughly 120,000 clones, around 87% seen once. Sequencing was performed on peripheral blood, taken 28 days after the second AZD1222 dose. These receptor sequences come from an adult who received the AZD1222 COVID-19 vaccine. Each CDR3 is given with its conserved first and last residue. The D gene is left open where the match is weak. Size values are once, few and many counts, or a class for expanded clones, and some rows have none.

j_gene	abundance	v_gene	d_gene	CDR3nt	CDR3aa
TRBJ1-1	-	TRBV12-5	-	TGTGCTAGTGGTTCACAGGGTGGCACTGAAGCTTTCTTT	CASGSQGGTEAFF
TRBJ2-3	-	TRBV4-2	TRBD2	TGTGCCAGCAGCCTCCAAGGGACTACCGATACTAGCACAGATACGCAGTATTTT	CASSLQGTTDTSTDTQYF
TRBJ2-5	-	TRBV9	-	TGTGCCAGCAGCGTCAGAAGAGGGGAGACCCAGTACTTC	CASSVRRGETQYF
TRBJ1-1	-	TRBV30	TRBD1	TGTGCCTGGATGGACAGGGGGCGCTTCACTGAAGCTTTCTTT	CAWMDRGRFTEAFF
TRBJ1-1	-	TRBV21-1	-	TGTGCCAGCAGCAATATGGTCTCGAGCACTGAAGCTTTCTTT	CASSNMVSSTEAFF
TRBJ2-7	-	TRBV14	-	TGTGCCAGCAGCCAAGTGAGGTACGAGCAGTACTTC	CASSQVRYEQYF
TRBJ2-7	once	TRBV27	TRBD2	TGTGCCAGCAGTTCCGAGGGCGGGAGTATTAGCGAGCAGTACTTC	CASSSEGGSISEQYF
TRBJ1-2	-	TRBV19	-	TGTGCCACCTACTTGGGGGCGAGCTATGGCTACACCTTC	CATYLGASYGYTF
TRBJ1-3	-	TRBV30	-	TGTGCCTGGAGTGACAGCCGGGGAAACACCATATATTTT	CAWSDSRGNTIYF
TRBJ2-7	-	TRBV4-3	-	TGCGCCAGCAGCCCATCCGGGGCCCACTACGAGCAGTACTTC	CASSPSGAHYEQYF
TRBJ2-2	-	TRBV6-2/TRBV6-3	-	TGTGCCAGCAGTCTTGAAGCCGGGGAGCTGTTTTTT	CASSLEAGELFF
TRBJ1-2	-	TRBV7-3	-	TGTGCCAGCAGCCCCGGCCAGGGGTGGGACTATGGCTACACCTTC	CASSPGQGWDYGYTF
TRBJ2-7	once	TRBV27	-	TGTGCCAGCAGCCCCCGGTGGGGGTCGACCTACGAGCAGTACTTC	CASSPRWGSTYEQYF
TRBJ2-3	-	TRBV11-1	TRBD2	TGTGCCAGCAGCTTATATATGGGGGGGGGAGATACGCAGTATTTT	CASSLYMGGGDTQYF
TRBJ2-7	-	TRBV18	TRBD1	TGTGCCAGCTTTTCCGGGACAGGCTCCTACGAGCAGTACTTC	CASFSGTGSYEQYF
TRBJ2-7	-	TRBV18	TRBD1	TGTGCCAGCTCTCTCTCCGGGACAGGGTTGAACGAGCAGTACTTC	CASSLSGTGLNEQYF